These 12 T cell receptor beta chains were sequenced from one sample in a study of technical replicates of blood from a handful of donors. This table comes from immunoSEQ multiplex PCR, and its TCRdb copy is limited to in-frame clones, with some not included. The profile shows roughly 62,000 clones, about 95% of them singletons. Sample: PBMCs. Source of these receptors: a human donor in good health. Some clones in this sample may be carry-over from other donors' samples.

This clone appeared once. The V gene is TRBV18, the J gene TRBJ2-7, with D unresolved. CDR3 size: 12 residues. Germline V lookup: CDR1 KGHSH, CDR2 LQKENI. Trimming removed 3 bases at V and 7 bases at J, with 10 bases between. The CDR3 coding sequence is TGTGCCAGCTCACCGAACTCGGGTGAGCAGTACTTC. This gives the protein CASSPNSGEQYF.

This clone has just one count. V is TRBV7-9 and J is TRBJ2-5, with D maybe TRBD2 (6 bases). V was clipped by 5 bases and J by 5 bases, with 18 bases between them. CDR1 and CDR2 from the germline V gene are SEHNR and FQNEAQ (reference sequence). The CDR3 has 15 residues. CDR3 bases: TGTGCCAGCAGCCTTCGGGAGTCGTCCGGGGAGACCCAGTACTTC. Protein product: CASSLRESSGETQYF.

CDR3 in DNA: TGCAGCGTCTACAGGGAAGGCGAGCAGTACTTC. Translating it yields CSVYREGEQYF. The gene calls are TRBV29-1 and TRBJ2-7; a weak D match, TRBD1 (6 bases). CDR1 and CDR2 (germline): SQVTM, ANQGSEA. Trimming stripped 6 bases from V and 6 bases from J, with 12 bases between. This CDR3 region has 11 residues.

The chain uses TRBV2 and TRBJ2-7; tentatively, D is TRBD2 (5 bases). Trimming shortened V by 7 bases and J by 3 bases, and 13 bases separated the two germline ends. Per the germline V gene, CDR1 is SNHLY and CDR2 is FYNNEI. The CDR3 loop spans 13 amino acids. The CDR3 nucleotides are TGTGCCAGCAAGCGGACCCTCCTCTACGAGCAGTACTTC. Amino acid sequence: CASKRTLLYEQYF.

The gene calls are TRBV10-3 and TRBJ1-4; 7 positions agree with TRBD1. V lost 2 bases to trimming and J lost 5 bases; unmatched junction nucleotides: 5. CDR1 and CDR2 (germline): ENHRY, SYGVKD. The CDR3 has 15 residues. The CDR3 loop is CAISEGGTVNEKLFF. The CDR3 DNA reads as TGTGCCATCAGTGAGGGGGGGACAGTGAATGAAAAACTGTTTTTT.

This clone appeared once. The V call is TRBV6-1, the J call TRBJ2-5; 8 nucleotides agree with TRBD1. V was clipped by 3 bases and J by 1 base; unmatched bases: 1. The CDR3 has 14 residues. Germline V gene lookup returns CDR1 MNHNS and CDR2 SASEGT. The CDR3 nucleotides are TGTGCCAGCAGTGACGGACAGGGCCAAGAGACCCAGTACTTC. Translation gives CASSDGQGQETQYF.

V gene TRBV4-2 combines with J gene TRBJ2-7, with 11 bases lining up with TRBD1. The ends lost 3 bases at V and 4 bases at J; junction bases unmatched: 2. This CDR3 has 14 amino acids. Germline CDR1 is LGHNA and CDR2 is YNFKEQ. CDR3 amino acids: CASSQDRGPYEQYF. For the CDR3, the DNA is TGTGCCAGCAGCCAGGACAGGGGGCCTTACGAGCAGTACTTC.

The chain uses TRBV7-9 and TRBJ2-3, with TRBD2 matching 13 bases. Unmatched junction bases numbered 3, after V lost 5 bases and J lost 4 bases. This CDR3 contains 15 residues. CDR1 is SEHNR, CDR2 FQNEAQ, per germline (reference sequence). DNA of the CDR3: TGTGCCAGCAGCGGGACTAGCGGGATCTCAGATACGCAGTATTTT. Encoded protein: CASSGTSGISDTQYF. The full variable domain, completed using reference TRBV7-9 and TRBJ2-3, is DTGVSQNPRHKITKRGQNVTFRCDPISEHNRLYWYRQTLGQGPEFLTYFQNEAQLEKSRLLSDRFSAERPKGSFSTLEIQRTEQGDSAMYLCASSGTSGISDTQYFGPGTRLTVL.

The rearrangement links TRBV4-2 to TRBJ1-4, with D possibly being TRBD1 (6 bases). The CDR3 has 16 amino acids. V was trimmed by 0 bases and J by 5 bases, leaving 13 bases between them. Per germline, CDR1 LGHNA and CDR2 YNFKEQ. The CDR3 nucleotides are TGTGCCAGCAGCCAAGATGTACAGGGTGGGAATGAAAAACTGTTTTTT. Its translation is CASSQDVQGGNEKLFF.

V gene TRBV5-4 combines with J gene TRBJ1-4, with 7 positions matching TRBD1. The CDR3 runs 14 residues. Germline V gives CDR1 SGHNT, CDR2 YYREEE (reference sequence). V gave up 4 bases and J gave up 5 bases; unmatched junction bases: 5. Here the CDR3 DNA reads TGTGCCAGCAGCGATAGACAGGGCAATGAAAAACTGTTTTTT. As protein: CASSDRQGNEKLFF.

This clone was recorded only once. The chain joins TRBV19 to TRBJ2-1; D is ambiguous. Germline V gene lookup returns CDR1 LNHDA and CDR2 SQIVND (reference sequence). V was pared by 6 bases and J by 10 bases, with 10 bases between. The length of the CDR3 is 11 residues. The CDR3 nucleotides are TGTGCCAGTAGCAGAAGCAGGGAGCAGTTCTTC. Encoded protein: CASSRSREQFF. The full variable domain, rest sourced from reference TRBV19 and TRBJ2-1, is DGGITQSPKYLFRKEGQNVTLSCEQNLNHDAMYWYRQDPGQGLRLIYYSQIVNDFQKGDIAEGYSVSREKKESFPLTVTSAQKNPTAFYLCASSRSREQFFGPGTRLTVL.

Here the CDR3 DNA reads TGCGCCAGCAGCTTGGCCCCGACTAGCGCCTACGAGCAGTACTTC. The encoded protein is CASSLAPTSAYEQYF. The V call is TRBV5-1, the J call TRBJ2-7; TRBD2 agrees at 8 bases. V lost 0 bases to trimming and J lost 2 bases; unmatched junction nucleotides: 4. CDR3 size: 15 residues. Germline V gene sequence: CDR1 SGHRS, CDR2 YFSETQ.